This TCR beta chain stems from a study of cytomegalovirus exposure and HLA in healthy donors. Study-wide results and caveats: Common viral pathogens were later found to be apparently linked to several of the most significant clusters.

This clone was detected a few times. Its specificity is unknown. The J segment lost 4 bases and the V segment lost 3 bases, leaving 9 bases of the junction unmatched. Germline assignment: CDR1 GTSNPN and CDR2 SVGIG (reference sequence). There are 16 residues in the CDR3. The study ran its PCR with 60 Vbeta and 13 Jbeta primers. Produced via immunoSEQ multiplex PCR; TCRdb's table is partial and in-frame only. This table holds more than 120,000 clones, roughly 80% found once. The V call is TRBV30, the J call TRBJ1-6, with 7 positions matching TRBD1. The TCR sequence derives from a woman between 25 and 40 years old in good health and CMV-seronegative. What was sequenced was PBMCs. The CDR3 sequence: CAWSVTGTVYNSPLHF. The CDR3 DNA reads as TGTGCCTGGAGCGTAACCGGGACAGTATATAATTCACCCCTCCACTTT.